The next 6 T cell receptor beta chains were all read from a single sample in a study of cytomegalovirus exposure and HLA in healthy donors. 13 Jbeta primers and 60 Vbeta primers were used for the PCR. The protocol was immunoSEQ multiplex PCR, while the TCRdb copy is restricted to in-frame clones and leaves out a portion. The sample gives about 89,000 clones, about 67% of which show up once; 2.1% is in the top ten. Sequenced sample: PBMCs. These receptors were collected from a man younger than 45 in good health and CMV-seronegative.

This rearrangement joins TRBV27 to TRBJ2-5, with D hard to call. The CDR3 runs 13 residues. Trimming took 4 bases from V and 2 from J, leaving 8 bases between them. The germline gives CDR1 MNHEY, CDR2 SMNVEV (reference sequence). The CDR3 nucleotides read TGTGCCAGCAGTTCCGGTCTACAAGAGACCCAGTACTTC. It specifies CASSSGLQETQYF.

The V and J genes are TRBV6-6 and TRBJ2-5, with TRBD1 identical over 10 bases. CDR3 length equals 14 residues. Losses at the gene ends were 6 bases for V and 0 bases for J; bases not matched to a gene: 1. Germline lookup yields CDR1 MNHNY and CDR2 SVGAGI (reference sequence). CDR3: CASRGQGYQETQYF. CDR3 coding DNA: TGTGCCAGCAGGGGACAGGGGTACCAAGAGACCCAGTACTTC.

The count of this clone is one. The rearrangement joins TRBV2 to TRBJ2-7; 8 bases map to TRBD1. Trimming cost V 8 bases and J 5 bases; bases outside gene matches: 8. The CDR3 spans 13 residues. The germline V gene encodes CDR1 SNHLY and CDR2 FYNNEI. The CDR3 protein is CASGPGTGNEQYF. In DNA, the CDR3 is TGTGCCAGCGGACCCGGGACAGGAAACGAGCAGTACTTC.

This chain links TRBV19 with TRBJ2-7, with 7 bases fitting TRBD1. V was clipped by 5 bases and J by 4 bases; unmatched bases: 8. Looked up from germline, CDR1 is LNHDA and CDR2 is SQIVND (reference sequence). The CDR3 loop spans 14 amino acids. The CDR3 loop is CASSGDSRGYEQYF. DNA of the CDR3: TGTGCCAGTAGTGGGGACAGTCGTGGTTACGAGCAGTACTTC.

The gene calls are TRBV4-3 and TRBJ1-4; TRBD1 matches 8 bases. V was pared by 4 bases and J by 8 bases, with 9 bases of the junction left unmatched. Germline CDR1 is LGHNA and CDR2 is YSLEER. This CDR3 spans 15 amino acids. Here the CDR3 reads CASSRLTGAGEKLFF. The CDR3 DNA follows: TGCGCCAGCAGCCGGTTGACAGGGGCAGGAGAAAAACTGTTTTTT.

V and J are TRBV6-5 and TRBJ2-2; TRBD1 matches at 9 bases. This CDR3 is built from 15 residues. The V gene end was trimmed by 5 bases and the J gene end by 5 bases; junction bases not matched to a gene: 6. The germline V gene has CDR1 MNHEY and CDR2 SVGAGI. CDR3 nucleotides: TGTGCCAGCAGTCAACAGGGGGCACGTACCGGGGAGCTGTTTTTT. Protein: CASSQQGARTGELFF.